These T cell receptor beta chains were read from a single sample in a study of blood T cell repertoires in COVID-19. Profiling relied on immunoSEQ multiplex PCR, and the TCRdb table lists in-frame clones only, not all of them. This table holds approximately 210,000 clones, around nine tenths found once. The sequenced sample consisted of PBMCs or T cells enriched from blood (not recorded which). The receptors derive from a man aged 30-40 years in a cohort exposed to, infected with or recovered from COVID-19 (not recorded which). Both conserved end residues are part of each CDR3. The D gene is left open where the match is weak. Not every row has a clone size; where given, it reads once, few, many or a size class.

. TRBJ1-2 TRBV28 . CASSLLLGDSYGYTF TGTGCCAGCAGTCTCCTCCTAGGGGACTCCTATGGCTACACCTTC
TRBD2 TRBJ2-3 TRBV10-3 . CAVGPAGGGDTQYF TGTGCCGTCGGCCCAGCGGGAGGTGGAGATACGCAGTATTTT
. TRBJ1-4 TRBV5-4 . CASSLGQAINEKLFF TGTGCCAGCAGCTTGGGACAGGCGATTAATGAAAAACTGTTTTTT
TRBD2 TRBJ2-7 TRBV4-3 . CASSQMTSGRSYEQYF TGCGCCAGCAGCCAAATGACTAGCGGGCGCTCCTACGAGCAGTACTTC
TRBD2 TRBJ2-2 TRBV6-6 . CASNPSGNTGELFF TGTGCCAGCAATCCTAGCGGGAACACCGGGGAGCTGTTTTTT
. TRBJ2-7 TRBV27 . CASSLSNREQYF TGTGCCAGCAGTTTATCCAACCGGGAGCAGTACTTC
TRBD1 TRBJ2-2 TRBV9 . CASSVLPGQGTGELFF TGTGCCAGCAGCGTACTCCCGGGACAGGGGACCGGGGAGCTGTTTTTT
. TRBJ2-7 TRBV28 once CASSSGSTGYFYEQYF TGTGCCAGCAGTTCGGGGTCAACAGGGTACTTTTACGAGCAGTACTTC
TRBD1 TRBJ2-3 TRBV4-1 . CASSQGTGVTDTQYF TGCGCCAGCAGCCAGGGGACAGGGGTCACAGATACGCAGTATTTT
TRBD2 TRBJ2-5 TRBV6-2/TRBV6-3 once CASSRPGLAVQETQYF TGTGCCAGCAGCCGCCCGGGACTAGCGGTCCAAGAGACCCAGTACTTC
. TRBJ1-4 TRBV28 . CASASSQRLDNEKLFF TGTGCCAGCGCATCCTCTCAGCGCCTCGATAATGAAAAACTGTTTTTT
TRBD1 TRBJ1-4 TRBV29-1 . CSAGWGQGNEKLFF TGCAGCGCCGGCTGGGGACAGGGTAATGAAAAACTGTTTTTT
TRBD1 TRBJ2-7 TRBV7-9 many CASSLPRQVGQGSYEQYF TGTGCCAGCAGCTTACCGCGACAGGTGGGACAGGGGTCCTACGAGCAGTACTTC
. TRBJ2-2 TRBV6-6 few CASSYSSANTGELFF TGTGCCAGCAGTTACTCTAGCGCGAACACCGGGGAGCTGTTTTTT
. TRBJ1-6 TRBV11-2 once CASSSLGGTNSPLHF TGTGCCAGCAGCTCCTTAGGCGGGACGAACTCACCCCTCCACTTT
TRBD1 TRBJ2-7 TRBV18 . CASSPRQGVRIYEQYF TGTGCCAGCTCACCCAGACAGGGGGTCCGGATTTACGAGCAGTACTTC
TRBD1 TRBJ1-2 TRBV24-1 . CATSENDRVGGYTF TGTGCCACCAGTGAGAACGACAGGGTCGGTGGCTACACCTTC
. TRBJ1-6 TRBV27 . CASSLSIPGLNSPLHF TGTGCCAGCAGTTTATCAATTCCAGGGCTTAATTCACCCCTCCACTTT
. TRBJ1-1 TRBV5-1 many CASSLLAGDNTEAFF TGCGCCAGCAGCTTGTTGGCAGGGGATAACACTGAAGCTTTCTTT
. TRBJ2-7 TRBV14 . CASSQGQITYEQYF TGTGCCAGCAGCCAAGGACAGATCACCTACGAGCAGTACTTC
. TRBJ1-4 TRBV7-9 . CASSRPATNEKLFF TGTGCCAGCAGCCGCCCAGCAACTAATGAAAAACTGTTTTTT
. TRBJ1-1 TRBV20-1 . CSADTTKGAFF TGCAGTGCGGACACCACCAAGGGGGCTTTCTTT
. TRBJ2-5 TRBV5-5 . CASNPRGGTQYF TGTGCCAGCAACCCAAGGGGGGGGACCCAGTACTTC
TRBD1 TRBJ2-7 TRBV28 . CASTRTGGNYEQYF TGTGCCAGCACGCGGACAGGGGGAAACTACGAGCAGTACTTC
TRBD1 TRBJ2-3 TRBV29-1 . CSVVGRQGASTDTQYF TGCAGCGTTGTCGGGAGACAGGGGGCGAGCACAGATACGCAGTATTTT
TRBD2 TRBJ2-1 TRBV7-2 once CASSYLISSGSINEQFF TGTGCCAGCAGCTACTTAATAAGTAGCGGGAGTATCAATGAGCAGTTCTTC
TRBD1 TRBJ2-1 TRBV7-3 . CASSSQGAVDNEQFF TGTGCCAGCAGCTCGCAGGGGGCTGTCGACAATGAGCAGTTCTTC
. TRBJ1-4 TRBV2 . CASSEREGREKLFF TGTGCCAGCAGTGAACGGGAGGGTCGGGAAAAACTGTTTTTT
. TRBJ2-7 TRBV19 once CASSIRQTPYEQYF TGTGCCAGTAGTATTCGACAGACCCCATACGAGCAGTACTTC
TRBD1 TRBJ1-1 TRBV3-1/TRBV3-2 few CASWAGQGSTEAFF TGTGCCAGCTGGGCCGGACAGGGTTCGACTGAAGCTTTCTTT
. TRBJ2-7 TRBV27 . CASSLTGIHEQYF TGTGCCAGCAGTCTAACAGGTATCCACGAGCAGTACTTC
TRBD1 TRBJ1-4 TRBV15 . CATSRGGQPQEKLFF TGTGCCACCAGCAGGGGGGGACAGCCTCAGGAAAAACTGTTTTTT
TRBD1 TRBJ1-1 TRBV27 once CASSLGRGPTEAFF TGTGCCAGCAGTTTAGGCAGGGGGCCCACTGAAGCTTTCTTT
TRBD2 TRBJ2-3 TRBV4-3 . CASSRGSGSSDTQYF TGCGCCAGCAGCAGAGGTAGCGGGAGTTCAGATACGCAGTATTTT
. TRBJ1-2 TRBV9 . CASSAVTDYTF TGTGCCAGCAGCGCTGTGACTGACTACACCTTC
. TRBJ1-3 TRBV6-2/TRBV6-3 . CASSFSGLGGNTIYF TGTGCCAGCAGTTTTTCCGGACTAGGAGGAAACACCATATATTTT
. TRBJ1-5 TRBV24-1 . CATSDKSGQMHF TGTGCCACCAGTGATAAAAGCGGACAGATGCATTTT
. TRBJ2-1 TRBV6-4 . CASSVSPGGINEQFF TGTGCCAGCAGTGTCTCCCCCGGAGGGATCAATGAGCAGTTCTTC
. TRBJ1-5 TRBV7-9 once CASSLGGGPQPQHF TGTGCCAGCAGCTTAGGGGGCGGTCCCCAGCCCCAGCATTTT
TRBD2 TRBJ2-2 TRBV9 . CASSDPHGGAHDTGELFF TGTGCCAGCAGCGACCCACACGGGGGGGCGCACGACACCGGGGAGCTGTTTTTT
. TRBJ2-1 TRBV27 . CASSFGVLGDEQFF TGTGCCAGCAGTTTCGGGGTCCTCGGAGATGAGCAGTTCTTC
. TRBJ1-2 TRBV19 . CASSQYGGRAGASYYGYTF TGTGCCAGTAGCCAGTATGGGGGGAGGGCCGGTGCGTCTTACTATGGCTACACCTTC
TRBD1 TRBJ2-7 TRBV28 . CASTLGQAYEQYF TGTGCCAGCACTCTCGGACAGGCCTACGAGCAGTACTTC
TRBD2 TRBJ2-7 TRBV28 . CASSFLAGAYEQYF TGTGCCAGCAGTTTCCTAGCGGGAGCCTACGAGCAGTACTTC
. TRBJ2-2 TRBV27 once CASSFNVGRAGRELFF TGTGCCAGCAGTTTCAACGTGGGGCGGGCGGGACGGGAGCTGTTTTTT
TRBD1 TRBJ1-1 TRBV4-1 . CASSTTGGGAEAFF TGCGCCAGCAGCACTACAGGGGGCGGGGCTGAAGCTTTCTTT
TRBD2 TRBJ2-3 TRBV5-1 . CASSPGLAGVSTDTQYF TGCGCCAGCAGCCCTGGACTAGCGGGAGTCTCCACAGATACGCAGTATTTT
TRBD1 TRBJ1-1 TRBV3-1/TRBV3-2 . CASSPAGTGGLGGTEAFF TGTGCCAGCAGCCCCGCAGGGACAGGGGGCTTGGGGGGCACTGAAGCTTTCTTT
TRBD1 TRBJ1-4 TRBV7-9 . CASSSRTGTNEKLFF TGTGCCAGCAGCTCGCGGACAGGGACTAATGAAAAACTGTTTTTT
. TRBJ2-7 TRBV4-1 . CASSQGPYEQYF TGCGCCAGCAGCCAGGGGCCTTACGAGCAGTACTTC
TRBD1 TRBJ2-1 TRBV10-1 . CASSLETGGFHNEQFF TGCGCCAGCAGTCTGGAGACAGGGGGCTTTCATAATGAGCAGTTCTTC
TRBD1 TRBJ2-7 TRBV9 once CASSVAGTGAGGQYF TGTGCCAGCAGCGTAGCGGGGACAGGGGCTGGGGGGCAGTACTTC
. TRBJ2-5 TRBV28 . CASSPPGLTQYF TGTGCCAGCAGTCCTCCTGGGCTGACCCAGTACTTC